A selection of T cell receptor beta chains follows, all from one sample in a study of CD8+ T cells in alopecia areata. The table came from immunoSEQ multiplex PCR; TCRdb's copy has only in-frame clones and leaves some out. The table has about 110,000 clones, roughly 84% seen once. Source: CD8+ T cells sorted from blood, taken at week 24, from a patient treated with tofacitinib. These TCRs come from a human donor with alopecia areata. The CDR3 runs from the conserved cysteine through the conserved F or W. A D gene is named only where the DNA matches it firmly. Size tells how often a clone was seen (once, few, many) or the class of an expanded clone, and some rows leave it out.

CASSSGPSEAYEQYF TGTGCCAGCAGTTCGGGACCCTCAGAGGCCTACGAGCAGTACTTC TRBJ2-7 - TRBV6-6 -
CASSQGGDTGELFF TGCGCCAGCAGCCAAGGGGGGGACACCGGGGAGCTGTTTTTT TRBJ2-2 - TRBV4-1 -
CSARTSGREQYF TGCAGCGCCAGAACGTCAGGGAGGGAGCAGTACTTC TRBJ2-7 - TRBV29-1 -
CATSDRADEKLFF TGTGCCACCAGCGACCGGGCGGATGAAAAACTGTTTTTT TRBJ1-4 - TRBV15 -
CASSKTGDYEQYF TGCGCCAGCAGCAAGACAGGGGACTACGAGCAGTACTTC TRBJ2-7 - TRBV5-1 TRBD1
CASSDGPSSYNEQFF TGTGCCAGCAGTGATGGACCGAGCTCCTACAATGAGCAGTTCTTC TRBJ2-1 - TRBV2 -
CSVERTLNTEAFF TGCAGCGTTGAGAGAACCCTGAACACTGAAGCTTTCTTT TRBJ1-1 - TRBV29-1 -
CASSLSDHSYNEQFF TGTGCCAGCAGTTTATCGGACCACTCCTACAATGAGCAGTTCTTC TRBJ2-1 - TRBV27 -
CASSYQRADTQYF TGTGCCAGCAGCTACCAAAGGGCAGATACGCAGTATTTT TRBJ2-3 - TRBV7-2 -
CASSLVGYDTEAFF TGTGCCAGCAGCTTAGTGGGGTACGACACTGAAGCTTTCTTT TRBJ1-1 - TRBV7-2 -
CASSLLPGEDYGYTF TGCGCCAGCAGCTTGCTTCCTGGGGAGGACTATGGCTACACCTTC TRBJ1-2 - TRBV5-1 -
CAWSISGAFLYEQYF TGTGCCTGGAGTATCTCCGGGGCATTTCTCTACGAGCAGTACTTC TRBJ2-7 once TRBV30 -
CASSYGMGGGDSTDTQYF TGTGCCAGCAGTTATGGGATGGGGGGGGGTGATAGCACAGATACGCAGTATTTT TRBJ2-3 - TRBV27 TRBD2
CASSFRSGGPRDTQYF TGCGCCAGCAGCTTCCGCAGCGGGGGGCCGCGGGATACGCAGTATTTT TRBJ2-3 - TRBV5-1 TRBD2
CASSYGGSPLHF TGTGCCAGCAGTTACGGCGGTTCACCCCTCCACTTT TRBJ1-6 - TRBV6-6 -
CSVAPGHTGELFF TGCAGCGTTGCCCCGGGGCACACCGGGGAGCTGTTTTTT TRBJ2-2 - TRBV29-1 -
CASSEVAGVTYEQYF TGTGCCAGCAGTGAGGTGGCGGGGGTTACCTACGAGCAGTACTTC TRBJ2-7 - TRBV2 TRBD2
CASSYTGTRDYNEQFF TGTGCCAGCAGCTATACCGGGACTAGGGATTACAATGAGCAGTTCTTC TRBJ2-1 - TRBV7-8 TRBD2
CASSVSGRYNEQFF TGTGCCAGCAGCGTAAGTGGCCGATACAATGAGCAGTTCTTC TRBJ2-1 - TRBV9 -
CSVDGDSYTDTQYF TGCAGCGTTGACGGGGACTCCTACACAGATACGCAGTATTTT TRBJ2-3 - TRBV29-1 -
CASSLHESDEQYF TGCGCCAGCAGCCTACACGAATCGGACGAGCAGTACTTC TRBJ2-7 - TRBV5-1 -
CASSLVSGTNTGELFF TGTGCCAGCAGCTTAGTTAGCGGGACGAACACCGGGGAGCTGTTTTTT TRBJ2-2 once TRBV7-2 TRBD2
CSVEDSLSYEQYF TGCAGCGTTGAAGACAGCCTCTCCTACGAGCAGTACTTC TRBJ2-7 - TRBV29-1 -
CASSLGFEQFF TGTGCCAGCAGCTTAGGTTTTGAGCAGTTCTTC TRBJ2-1 - TRBV7-9 -
CASSLGQDYGYTF TGCGCCAGCAGCTTGGGCCAGGACTATGGCTACACCTTC TRBJ1-2 - TRBV5-1 -
CASSPYLGTGHSFYGYTF TGTGCCAGCAGCCCGTACCTCGGGACAGGCCATTCCTTCTATGGCTACACCTTC TRBJ1-2 - TRBV11-2 TRBD1
CAWSVLGELFF TGTGCCTGGAGTGTACTAGGGGAGCTGTTTTTT TRBJ2-2 - TRBV30 -
CASSLNFGGNQPQHF TGTGCCAGCAGTTTAAATTTTGGGGGCAATCAGCCCCAGCATTTT TRBJ1-5 - TRBV27 -
CASSRARRFDNQPQHF TGTGCCAGTAGTAGGGCCAGGAGGTTCGACAATCAGCCCCAGCATTTT TRBJ1-5 - TRBV19 -
CASSLDSTDTQYF TGTGCCAGCAGCTTAGACTCCACAGATACGCAGTATTTT TRBJ2-3 - TRBV11-2 -
CASSTEHQPQHF TGTGCCAGCAGCACGGAACATCAGCCCCAGCATTTT TRBJ1-5 - TRBV7-2 -
CASTAGQGSYEQYF TGCGCCAGCACCGCGGGACAGGGCTCCTACGAGCAGTACTTC TRBJ2-7 - TRBV5-1 TRBD1
CASSLMRGGGNEQFF TGCGCCAGCAGCTTGATGAGGGGGGGCGGCAATGAGCAGTTCTTC TRBJ2-1 once TRBV5-1 -
CASSSGQGALGF TGTGCCAGCAGCTCCGGACAGGGGGCTCTAGGTTTT TRBJ1-4 - TRBV7-9 TRBD1
CASSRESNTEAFF TGTGCCAGCAGCCGGGAAAGCAACACTGAAGCTTTCTTT TRBJ1-1 once TRBV11-2 -
CSVEVGTGQYF TGCAGCGTTGAAGTCGGCACAGGGCAGTACTTC TRBJ2-7 - TRBV29-1 -
CASSLRGDRAYEQYF TGCGCCAGCAGCTTAAGGGGGGACAGGGCCTACGAGCAGTACTTC TRBJ2-7 - TRBV5-1 TRBD1
CASRSGGGTDTQYF TGTGCCAGCAGATCAGGGGGGGGCACAGATACGCAGTATTTT TRBJ2-3 once TRBV27 -
CASRGGDRASEETQYF TGTGCCAGCAGGGGGGGGGACAGGGCATCGGAAGAGACCCAGTACTTC TRBJ2-5 - TRBV28 TRBD1
CASSLLPTGDSPLHF TGTGCCAGTAGTCTACTCCCCACAGGGGATTCACCCCTCCACTTT TRBJ1-6 - TRBV19 TRBD1
CSVARGVQSYEQYF TGCAGCGTTGCGCGGGGGGTGCAGTCCTACGAGCAGTACTTC TRBJ2-7 - TRBV29-1 TRBD2
CASSTGTSQETQYF TGTGCCAGCAGCACCGGGACTAGCCAAGAGACCCAGTACTTC TRBJ2-5 - TRBV7-9 TRBD2
CASSSDRQQFF TGTGCCAGCAGTTCGGACAGGCAACAGTTCTTC TRBJ2-1 - TRBV7-9 TRBD1
CASRQTYEQYF TGCGCCAGCAGACAGACCTACGAGCAGTACTTC TRBJ2-7 - TRBV10-2 -
CASSSDSRNEQFF TGTGCCAGCAGCTCTGACTCGAGGAATGAGCAGTTCTTC TRBJ2-1 - TRBV7-2 -
CASSMTSGGAHEQFF TGTGCCAGTAGTATGACTAGCGGGGGGGCCCATGAGCAGTTCTTC TRBJ2-1 - TRBV19 TRBD2
CASSLDRTSGRELFF TGTGCCAGCAGCTTAGATCGGACTAGCGGGCGGGAGCTGTTTTTT TRBJ2-2 - TRBV11-2 TRBD2
CATLGMGSAYYGYTF TGTGCCACTCTCGGTATGGGCAGCGCTTACTATGGCTACACCTTC TRBJ1-2 - TRBV25-1 -